Listed below are T cell receptor beta chains from one sample, sequenced in a study of human T cells and chemical hapten exposure. TCRdb analysed the RACE reads with MiXCR anew, one entry per CDR3 protein. The table records fewer than 100,000 distinct CDR3 sequences, about a tenth of them present only once. Sequenced material: whole blood, taken in connection with sensitization to the hapten diphenylcyclopropenone (DPC). These receptors all stem from a woman aged 25 to 45 with alopecia areata. Some clones in this sample may be carry-over from other donors' samples. Each CDR3 is given without its conserved first and last residue. Each record gives: V gene, J gene, CDR3 length, CDR3 protein.

v_gene: TRBV3-1; j_gene: TRBJ1-3; len: 13; CDR3aa: ASSQDARAGNTIY
v_gene: TRBV28; j_gene: TRBJ1-6; len: 13; CDR3aa: ASSLRGTNNSPLH
v_gene: TRBV3-1; j_gene: TRBJ2-7; len: 12; CDR3aa: ASSHLAGTSEQY
v_gene: TRBV7-2; j_gene: TRBJ2-7; len: 14; CDR3aa: ASSPLTSGSATEQY
v_gene: TRBV20-1; j_gene: TRBJ2-1; len: 11; CDR3aa: SSLQATYNEQF
v_gene: TRBV4-1; j_gene: TRBJ2-1; len: 13; CDR3aa: ASSQAGLGYNEQF
v_gene: TRBV2; j_gene: TRBJ2-3; len: 11; CDR3aa: ASKESSTDTQY
v_gene: TRBV20-1; j_gene: TRBJ2-1; len: 13; CDR3aa: SAGDSGSSYNEQF
v_gene: TRBV20-1; j_gene: TRBJ2-5; len: 12; CDR3aa: SARDFTGLETQY
v_gene: TRBV28; j_gene: TRBJ2-2; len: 12; CDR3aa: ASKTGMDTGELF
v_gene: TRBV20-1; j_gene: TRBJ2-2; len: 11; CDR3aa: SASTTNTGELF
v_gene: TRBV13; j_gene: TRBJ2-7; len: 19; CDR3aa: ASSPIDRQGLAGEVPYEQY
v_gene: TRBV29-1; j_gene: TRBJ2-7; len: 12; CDR3aa: SVEGTGNTYEQY
v_gene: TRBV18; j_gene: TRBJ2-3; len: 12; CDR3aa: ASSPPLETDTQY
v_gene: TRBV5-1; j_gene: TRBJ2-7; len: 13; CDR3aa: ASSLQASISYEQY
v_gene: TRBV20-1; j_gene: TRBJ2-5; len: 11; CDR3aa: SVRAGRQETQY
v_gene: TRBV6-6; j_gene: TRBJ1-5; len: 10; CDR3aa: ASSYLNQPQH
v_gene: TRBV24-1; j_gene: TRBJ2-3; len: 13; CDR3aa: ATSDSQGLGDTQY
v_gene: TRBV30; j_gene: TRBJ1-3; len: 10; CDR3aa: AWRGSGNTIY
v_gene: TRBV4-1; j_gene: TRBJ1-1; len: 12; CDR3aa: ASSQEAGFTEAF
v_gene: TRBV4-1; j_gene: TRBJ1-2; len: 15; CDR3aa: ASSQDSAITSLSGYT
v_gene: TRBV27; j_gene: TRBJ2-7; len: 13; CDR3aa: ASSFSGSWVYEQY
v_gene: TRBV10-3; j_gene: TRBJ1-6; len: 12; CDR3aa: ATCYRGNSSPLH
v_gene: TRBV10-3; j_gene: TRBJ1-1; len: 12; CDR3aa: AISGLPPNTEAF
v_gene: TRBV18; j_gene: TRBJ1-4; len: 14; CDR3aa: ASSPRTGTDNEKLF
v_gene: TRBV2; j_gene: TRBJ2-2; len: 13; CDR3aa: VSSEAGVRTGELF
v_gene: TRBV7-6; j_gene: TRBJ1-1; len: 12; CDR3aa: ASSPTSDRAEAF
v_gene: TRBV3-1; j_gene: TRBJ2-7; len: 12; CDR3aa: ASSQYSRSYEQY
v_gene: TRBV18; j_gene: TRBJ2-3; len: 13; CDR3aa: ASSPGQGATDTQY
v_gene: TRBV19; j_gene: TRBJ2-5; len: 9; CDR3aa: ASAGGETQY
v_gene: TRBV12-3/TRBV12-4; j_gene: TRBJ1-5; len: 11; CDR3aa: ASRPDMVRPQH
v_gene: TRBV6-2/TRBV6-3; j_gene: TRBJ2-3; len: 13; CDR3aa: ASSRGERETDTQY
v_gene: TRBV28; j_gene: TRBJ2-1; len: 11; CDR3aa: ASSSGSVYEQF
v_gene: TRBV7-8; j_gene: TRBJ1-4; len: 13; CDR3aa: ASSLGRTGDEKLF
v_gene: TRBV7-9; j_gene: TRBJ2-1; len: 12; CDR3aa: ASSLPSSYNEQF
v_gene: TRBV10-2; j_gene: TRBJ2-1; len: 12; CDR3aa: ASSGLREHNEQF
v_gene: TRBV12-3/TRBV12-4; j_gene: TRBJ1-2; len: 11; CDR3aa: ASSFTGDYGYT
v_gene: TRBV28; j_gene: TRBJ1-2; len: 10; CDR3aa: ASSQGVGGYT
v_gene: TRBV27; j_gene: TRBJ2-1; len: 18; CDR3aa: ASRNIPGTSVPEFVNEQF
v_gene: TRBV6-1; j_gene: TRBJ2-2; len: 13; CDR3aa: ASRGTSGGIGELF
v_gene: TRBV7-2; j_gene: TRBJ2-3; len: 14; CDR3aa: ASSSQSGFDTDTQY
v_gene: TRBV12-3/TRBV12-4; j_gene: TRBJ1-1; len: 12; CDR3aa: ASSLDRTWTEAF
v_gene: TRBV28; j_gene: TRBJ2-1; len: 13; CDR3aa: ASRSTGGAGNEQF
v_gene: TRBV19; j_gene: TRBJ1-4; len: 12; CDR3aa: ASSGGTVNEKLF
v_gene: TRBV20-1; j_gene: TRBJ2-1; len: 15; CDR3aa: SATLGSWGLASREQF
v_gene: TRBV19; j_gene: TRBJ1-5; len: 15; CDR3aa: ASRRDSSHYSNQPQH
v_gene: TRBV4-2; j_gene: TRBJ1-1; len: 12; CDR3aa: ASSQGLTWTEAF
v_gene: TRBV7-6; j_gene: TRBJ2-1; len: 14; CDR3aa: ASSLARLATYNEQF
v_gene: TRBV10-3; j_gene: TRBJ1-1; len: 9; CDR3aa: ATGQNTEAF
v_gene: TRBV11-2; j_gene: TRBJ2-1; len: 17; CDR3aa: ASSLDGRSKAGVSNEQF
v_gene: TRBV28; j_gene: TRBJ2-4; len: 11; CDR3aa: ASSFSTGNIQY
v_gene: TRBV10-3; j_gene: TRBJ1-1; len: 14; CDR3aa: AISESLTGGGTEAF
v_gene: TRBV2; j_gene: TRBJ2-3; len: 12; CDR3aa: ASTTPTSTDTQY
v_gene: TRBV5-1; j_gene: TRBJ2-2; len: 11; CDR3aa: ASSLGNTGELF
v_gene: TRBV18; j_gene: TRBJ1-6; len: 13; CDR3aa: ASSPGQGTTAPLH
v_gene: TRBV5-1; j_gene: TRBJ2-5; len: 13; CDR3aa: ASSTTQGYQETQY
v_gene: TRBV2; j_gene: TRBJ1-1; len: 13; CDR3aa: ASSGGRQGPTRAF
v_gene: TRBV10-3; j_gene: TRBJ2-5; len: 10; CDR3aa: AIGQTSETQY
v_gene: TRBV20-1; j_gene: TRBJ2-1; len: 11; CDR3aa: SASRANYNEQF
v_gene: TRBV28; j_gene: TRBJ1-2; len: 11; CDR3aa: ASSPQGGYGYT